The rows below give T cell receptor beta chains drawn from one sample of a study of OX40 agonist ivuxolimab in advanced cancers. Sequencing used immunoSEQ multiplex PCR; TCRdb keeps in-frame clones, though not all of them. The sample has more than 80,000 clones; more than 85% are singletons. Sample: CD4+ or CD8+ T cells sorted from blood, taken in a trial of the OX40 agonist ivuxolimab. Source of these receptors: an adult with an advanced solid tumor such as melanoma, head and neck, liver or kidney cancer. CDR3s include the opening cysteine and the closing phenylalanine or tryptophan. The D gene is left open where the match is weak. Part of the rows lack a size; the others show once, few, many or a class for expanded clones.

TRBV5-1	TRBD1	TRBJ2-7	.	CASSLDRGNEQYF	TGCGCCAGCAGCTTGGACAGGGGCAACGAGCAGTACTTC
TRBV5-4	.	TRBJ1-4	.	CASSSKTGQTNEKLFF	TGTGCCAGCAGCTCCAAAACCGGACAGACTAATGAAAAACTGTTTTTT
TRBV19	.	TRBJ1-1	.	CASSISGSNTEAFF	TGTGCCAGTAGTATAAGTGGATCGAACACTGAAGCTTTCTTT
TRBV7-3	TRBD2	TRBJ2-3	.	CASSLTSGTSTDTQYF	TGTGCCAGCAGCTTGACGAGCGGGACTAGCACAGATACGCAGTATTTT
TRBV30	TRBD2	TRBJ2-1	once	CACQGLAGPNEQFF	TGTGCCTGCCAAGGACTAGCGGGACCCAATGAGCAGTTCTTC
TRBV6-4	TRBD2	TRBJ2-3	.	CASSGSGGSTDTQYF	TGTGCCAGCAGTGGGAGCGGGGGAAGCACAGATACGCAGTATTTT
TRBV6-6	.	TRBJ1-3	.	CASSYSENTIYF	TGTGCCAGCAGTTACTCCGAAAACACCATATATTTT
TRBV27	.	TRBJ2-5	.	CASSPKTPRAQYF	TGTGCCAGCAGTCCTAAGACCCCCCGGGCCCAGTACTTC
TRBV4-2	.	TRBJ2-6	.	CASSQVLASGANVLTF	TGTGCCAGCAGCCAAGTTCTGGCGTCTGGGGCCAACGTCCTGACTTTC
TRBV7-2	.	TRBJ2-5	.	CASSWGKETQYF	TGTGCCAGCAGCTGGGGGAAGGAGACCCAGTACTTC
TRBV2	.	TRBJ2-4	.	CASFGGLSNIQYF	TGTGCCAGTTTCGGCGGACTCAGTAACATTCAGTACTTC
TRBV28	TRBD2	TRBJ2-1	.	CASSSSLAAGNEQFF	TGTGCCAGCAGTTCCTCTCTAGCAGCGGGGAATGAGCAGTTCTTC
TRBV6-6	.	TRBJ1-2	.	CASFLTAPNYGYTF	TGTGCCAGCTTTTTGACAGCACCTAACTATGGCTACACCTTC
TRBV6-5	.	TRBJ1-2	.	CASSRGEGGGYTF	TGTGCCAGCAGCCGGGGCGAAGGTGGTGGCTACACCTTC
TRBV7-2	.	TRBJ2-4	.	CASSRWRNRDIIQYF	TGTGCCAGCTCCCGGTGGAGAAACCGGGACATCATTCAGTACTTC
TRBV6-5	.	TRBJ1-1	.	CASSYVITSGGEAFF	TGTGCCAGCAGTTATGTAATAACATCGGGGGGCGAAGCTTTCTTT
TRBV7-3	.	TRBJ2-3	.	CASSSAGTGTQYF	TGTGCCAGCAGCTCGGCCGGGACTGGTACGCAGTATTTT
TRBV7-3	.	TRBJ1-1	.	CASSPGTNTEAFF	TGTGCCAGCAGCCCAGGAACTAACACTGAAGCTTTCTTT
TRBV6-5	TRBD2	TRBJ2-1	.	CASSYRASGGLGQFF	TGTGCCAGCAGTTACCGGGCTAGCGGGGGGCTGGGGCAGTTCTTC
TRBV6-1	.	TRBJ2-1	.	CASSAASVFTYNEQFF	TGTGCCAGCAGTGCAGCTAGCGTCTTCACCTACAATGAGCAGTTCTTC
TRBV5-6	.	TRBJ1-6	.	CASSDQGKGNSPLHF	TGTGCCAGCAGCGACCAGGGAAAAGGCAATTCACCCCTCCACTTT
TRBV7-9	.	TRBJ2-3	.	CASSLRGFTTDTQYF	TGTGCCAGCAGCCTGAGGGGCTTTACCACAGATACGCAGTATTTT
TRBV6-5	.	TRBJ1-3	.	CASSYDPRGTIYF	TGTGCCAGCAGTTACGACCCCCGGGGCACCATATATTTT
TRBV30	TRBD1	TRBJ1-3	.	CAWRSGQGRNTIYF	TGTGCCTGGAGGTCAGGACAGGGAAGAAACACCATATATTTT
TRBV7-3	.	TRBJ2-3	.	CASSLYQSTDTQYF	TGTGCCAGCAGCTTATACCAGAGCACAGATACGCAGTATTTT
TRBV28	TRBD2	TRBJ2-3	.	CASSTAGSTDTQYF	TGTGCCAGCAGTACAGCGGGGAGCACAGATACGCAGTATTTT
TRBV5-1	TRBD1	TRBJ2-3	.	CASSLGQGGTDTQYF	TGCGCCAGCAGCTTGGGACAGGGCGGCACAGATACGCAGTATTTT
TRBV6-1	.	TRBJ1-5	.	CASSDTPRASNQPQHF	TGTGCCAGCAGTGATACGCCCAGGGCCAGCAATCAGCCCCAGCATTTT
TRBV19	.	TRBJ1-2	.	CASSLAGRYGYTF	TGTGCCAGTAGCCTGGCAGGACGCTATGGCTACACCTTC
TRBV28	TRBD2	TRBJ2-1	.	CASSHTGTRPYNEQFF	TGTGCCAGCAGCCACACCGGGACTAGACCCTACAATGAGCAGTTCTTC
TRBV7-9	.	TRBJ1-6	.	CASSLEVGSPLHF	TGTGCCAGCAGCTTAGAGGTCGGTTCACCCCTCCACTTT
TRBV19	.	TRBJ2-5	.	CASRKQEFGETQYF	TGTGCCAGTAGAAAACAGGAATTCGGGGAGACCCAGTACTTC
TRBV7-2	TRBD1	TRBJ1-6	.	CASRRQGLTLHF	TGTGCCAGCAGACGACAGGGTCTGACCCTCCACTTT
TRBV19	.	TRBJ1-5	.	CASSRGSNQPQHF	TGTGCCAGTAGTAGGGGAAGCAATCAGCCCCAGCATTTT
TRBV6-5	TRBD1	TRBJ1-5	.	CASSLRQGHQPQHF	TGTGCCAGCAGTTTGAGACAGGGCCATCAGCCCCAGCATTTT
TRBV9	.	TRBJ2-2	.	CASSPPNTGELFF	TGTGCCAGCAGCCCCCCAAACACCGGGGAGCTGTTTTTT
TRBV7-2	.	TRBJ2-3	.	CASSLAGTSTDTQYF	TGTGCCAGCAGCTTAGCCGGGACTAGCACAGATACGCAGTATTTT
TRBV25-1	TRBD1	TRBJ2-5	.	CASNRQGAGETQYF	TGTGCCAGCAACCGACAGGGGGCGGGAGAGACCCAGTACTTC
TRBV28	TRBD2	TRBJ2-1	.	CASSSIGLAGGSPFF	TGTGCCAGCAGTTCGATTGGACTAGCGGGGGGCTCCCCCTTCTTC
TRBV7-2	.	TRBJ2-1	.	CASSSRASENSYNEQFF	TGTGCCAGCAGCTCCCGAGCTAGCGAAAACTCCTACAATGAGCAGTTCTTC
TRBV9	.	TRBJ1-1	.	CASSSGGDGEAFF	TGTGCCAGCAGCTCAGGAGGGGACGGGGAAGCTTTCTTT
TRBV6-5	.	TRBJ1-1	.	CASSPPSYAEAFF	TGTGCCAGCAGTCCCCCATCTTATGCTGAAGCTTTCTTT
TRBV15	TRBD2	TRBJ2-3	.	CATSRGTSGGPGSTDTQYF	TGTGCCACCAGCAGGGGAACTAGCGGGGGCCCTGGGAGCACAGATACGCAGTATTTT
TRBV7-3	TRBD1	TRBJ2-3	once	CASSSGQGTDTQYF	TGTGCCAGCAGCTCCGGACAGGGCACAGATACGCAGTATTTT
TRBV6-6	.	TRBJ1-5	.	CASSADRSNQPQHF	TGTGCCAGCAGCGCTGACAGGAGCAATCAGCCCCAGCATTTT
TRBV7-3	.	TRBJ2-1	.	CASSLSGNSYNEQFF	TGTGCCAGCAGCCTTAGCGGAAACTCCTACAATGAGCAGTTCTTC
TRBV27	TRBD1	TRBJ1-4	.	CASRKTGAGKLFF	TGTGCCAGCAGAAAAACAGGGGCTGGAAAACTGTTTTTT
TRBV19	.	TRBJ1-4	.	CASSPWNGPSNEKLFF	TGTGCCAGTAGTCCTTGGAACGGACCGTCTAATGAAAAACTGTTTTTT
TRBV9	.	TRBJ2-1	.	CASSVEGADYNEQFF	TGTGCCAGCAGCGTAGAAGGAGCGGATTACAATGAGCAGTTCTTC
TRBV25-1	.	TRBJ1-1	.	CASGSQGVSGTEAFF	TGTGCCAGCGGGTCACAGGGTGTCAGCGGGACTGAAGCTTTCTTT
TRBV28	.	TRBJ1-1	.	CASSFLEPGPEAFF	TGTGCCAGCAGTTTCTTGGAACCGGGCCCTGAAGCTTTCTTT